Detailed here is one TCR beta chain. Antigen: not known. Unmatched junction bases numbered 4, after V lost 5 bases and J lost 3 bases. The germline CDR1 and CDR2 sequences are SGHTA and FQGTGA. This CDR3 has 14 residues. Treatment described: treatment-naive control, cytoreductive nephrectomy. The sample is drawn from a study of radiation and T cells in renal cell carcinoma. Findings and limits, study-wide: Irradiated tumors had higher TCR clonality than control tumors.

Profiled with immunoSEQ multiplex PCR; TCRdb holds only in-frame clones, not every one. Of 13,000 to 15,000 clones listed, approximately 60% are singletons. The TCR comes from a man between 60 and 75 years old with renal cell carcinoma. The input for sequencing was tumor tissue, taken from a patient whose treatment was nephrectomy without radiotherapy. The chain employs TRBV7-3 and TRBJ2-7, with 10 bases matching TRBD1. CDR3 sequence: CASSVTGGRYEQYF. In DNA, the CDR3 is TGTGCCAGCAGCGTGACAGGGGGCCGCTACGAGCAGTACTTC.